One and the same sample provided the 4 T cell receptor beta chains below, sequenced in a study of radiotherapy plus CTLA-4 blockade in lung cancer. Generated by immunoSEQ multiplex PCR, the TCRdb table keeps only in-frame clones and is missing some. The sample has approximately 90,000 clones, around 82% seen once. The sample here was peripheral blood, taken from a patient treated with radiotherapy plus ipilimumab. The origin of the receptors is a human donor with non-small cell lung cancer who had stable disease on radiotherapy plus ipilimumab.

This clone was recorded a few times. The rearrangement joins TRBV5-6 to TRBJ1-3, with unresolved D. The V end was cut by 1 base, the J end by 2 bases, with 4 bases between. The CDR3 is 13 residues long. Germline CDR1 is SGHDT and CDR2 is YYEEEE. The CDR3 reads CASSLRPGNTIYF. The CDR3 DNA is TGTGCCAGCAGCTTGAGGCCTGGAAACACCATATATTTT.

V is TRBV6-6 and J is TRBJ2-7; 7 nucleotides line up with TRBD1. Germline lookup yields CDR1 MNHNY and CDR2 SVGAGI (reference sequence). The V and J ends lost 6 bases and 0 bases, in that order; junction bases with no gene match: 8. This CDR3 is 15 amino acids long. The CDR3 protein is CASSRTGDSSYEQYF. CDR3 bases: TGTGCCAGCAGCCGCACAGGGGATAGCTCCTACGAGCAGTACTTC.

This rearrangement joins TRBV15 to TRBJ1-5; a weak D match, TRBD1 (5 bases). From germline, CDR1 is LNHNV and CDR2 YYDKDF (reference sequence). Trimming shortened V by 0 bases and J by 1 base, and 10 bases separated the two germline ends. The CDR3 extends over 16 amino acids. The CDR3, as DNA: TGTGCCACCAGCAGAGAGGCAGGGTGGAGCAATCAGCCCCAGCATTTT. This sequence encodes CATSREAGWSNQPQHF.

J is TRBJ1-2 and V is TRBV9; perhaps TRBD1 as D (6 bases). Between the trimmed V and J ends, which lost 3 bases and 0 bases, there was a span of 15 bases. CDR1 and CDR2 from the germline V gene are SGDLS and YYNGEE. The CDR3 runs to 16 residues. In DNA, the CDR3 is TGTGCCAGCAGCGGTGTCAGAGGGGGGGCTAACTATGGCTACACCTTC. It translates to CASSGVRGGANYGYTF.